This note documents a single T cell receptor beta chain sequence. Its target antigen remains unknown. No base qualities exist here, and no much larger clone lies one base off it. The data derive from a study of PD-1 blockade in mismatch repair-deficient tumors (TCRdb year 2017). For the study in its entirety: Between late 2013 and 2016, the trial enrolled 80 to 95 consecutive patients with 12 types of mismatch repair-deficient cancer, all of whom had received prior treatment and were progressing. Tumor-associated T cell clones were tracked in the peripheral blood of patients responding to PD-1 blockade by deep sequencing of TCR CDR3 regions. The investigation overall reported the following: Rapid expansion after pembrolizumab followed by contraction, generally before radiologic responses, was shown by tumor-resident clones, which were often undetectable in blood before treatment.

The germline V gene sets CDR1 to SNHLY and CDR2 to FYNNEI. From the cysteine up to the phenylalanine, the CDR3 has a length of 14 residues. Only the CDR3 region is kept as DNA, spanning 42 bases read in frame from base 1. V loses 4 bases, J loses 3 bases, and the germline ends lie 13 bases apart. Library construction relied on the immunoSEQ multiplex PCR assay. Held by TCRdb, this immuneACCESS table contains in-frame sequences only and omits some clones. Under half of the omission traces to an unresolved V gene where checked; the cause of the rest is unknown. The table for this sample lists about 110,000 clones; over 60% of them were counted only once. The top ten hold 4% to 5% of the sample. For each enrolled patient, mismatch repair deficiency was established using either polymerase chain reaction or immunohistochemistry. A few patients who responded to pembrolizumab therapy underwent TCR sequencing. In the phase II trial, pembrolizumab PD-1 blockade was tested prospectively in advanced mismatch repair-deficient cancers, no matter which tissue of origin the cancers came from. Peripheral blood T cell samples were serially collected before and at multiple times after PD-1 blockade was started. Blood sampling time points were reported as weeks after the first dose of pembrolizumab.

The chain uses TRBV2 and TRBJ2-7; TRBD1 could be the D gene, as 5 bases match. The sample in question was peripheral blood, obtained 60 weeks after starting pembrolizumab. The receptor was isolated from an adult with mismatch repair-deficient cancer. The nucleotide sequence is given as TGTGCCAGCAGTGTCCGACAGTCTCTCTACGAGCAGTACTTC. It translates as CASSVRQSLYEQYF.